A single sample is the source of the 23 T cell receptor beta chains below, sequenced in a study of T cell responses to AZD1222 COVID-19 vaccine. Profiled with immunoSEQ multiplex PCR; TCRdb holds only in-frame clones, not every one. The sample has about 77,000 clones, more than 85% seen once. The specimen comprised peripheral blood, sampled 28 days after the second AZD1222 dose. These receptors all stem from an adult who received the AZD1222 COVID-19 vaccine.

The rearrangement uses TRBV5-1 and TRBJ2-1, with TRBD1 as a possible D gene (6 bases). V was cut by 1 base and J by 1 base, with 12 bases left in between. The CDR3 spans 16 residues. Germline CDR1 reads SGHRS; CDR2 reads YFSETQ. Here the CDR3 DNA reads TGCGCCAGCAGCTTGATGACAGGAATGTCCTACAATGAGCAGTTCTTC. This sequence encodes CASSLMTGMSYNEQFF.

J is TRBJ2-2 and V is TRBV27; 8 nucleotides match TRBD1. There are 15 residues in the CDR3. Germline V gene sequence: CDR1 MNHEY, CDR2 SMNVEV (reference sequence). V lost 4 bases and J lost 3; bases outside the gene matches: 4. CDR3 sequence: CASSYDRGDTGELFF. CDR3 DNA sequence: TGTGCCAGCAGTTACGACAGGGGCGACACCGGGGAGCTGTTTTTT.

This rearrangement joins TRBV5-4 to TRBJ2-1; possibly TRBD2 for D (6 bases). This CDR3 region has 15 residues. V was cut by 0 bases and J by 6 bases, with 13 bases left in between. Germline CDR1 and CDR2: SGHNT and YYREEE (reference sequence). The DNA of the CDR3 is TGTGCCAGCAGCTTGGATTCAGGGAGGTTCAATGAGCAGTTCTTC. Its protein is CASSLDSGRFNEQFF.

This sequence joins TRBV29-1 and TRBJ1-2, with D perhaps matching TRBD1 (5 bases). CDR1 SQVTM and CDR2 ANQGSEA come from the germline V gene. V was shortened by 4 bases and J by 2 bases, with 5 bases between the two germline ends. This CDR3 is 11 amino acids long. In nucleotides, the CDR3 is TGCAGCGTTGGGGACAACTATGGCTACACCTTC. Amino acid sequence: CSVGDNYGYTF.

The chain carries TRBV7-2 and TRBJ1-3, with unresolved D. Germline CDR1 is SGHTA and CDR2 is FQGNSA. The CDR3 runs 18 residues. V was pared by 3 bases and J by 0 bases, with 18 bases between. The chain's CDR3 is CASSFVGFRGLSGNTIYF. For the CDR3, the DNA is TGTGCCAGCAGCTTCGTGGGGTTTCGAGGGCTCTCTGGAAACACCATATATTTT.

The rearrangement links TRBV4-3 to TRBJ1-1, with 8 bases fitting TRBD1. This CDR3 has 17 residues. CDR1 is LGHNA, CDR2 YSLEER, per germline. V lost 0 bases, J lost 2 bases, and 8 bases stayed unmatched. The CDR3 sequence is CASSQEAGGPRNTEAFF. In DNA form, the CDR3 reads TGCGCCAGCAGCCAAGAAGCAGGGGGCCCCAGAAACACTGAAGCTTTCTTT.

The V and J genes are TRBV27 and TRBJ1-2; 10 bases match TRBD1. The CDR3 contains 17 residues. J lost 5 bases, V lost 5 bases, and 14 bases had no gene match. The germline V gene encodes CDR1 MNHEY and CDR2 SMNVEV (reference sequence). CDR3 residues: CASSPRDRGMTFYGYTF. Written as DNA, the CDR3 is TGTGCCAGCAGTCCCCGGGACAGGGGCATGACCTTTTATGGCTACACCTTC.

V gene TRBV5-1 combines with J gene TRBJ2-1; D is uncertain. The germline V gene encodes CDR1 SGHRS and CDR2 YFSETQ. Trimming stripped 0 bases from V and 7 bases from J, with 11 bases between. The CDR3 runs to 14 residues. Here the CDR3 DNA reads TGCGCCAGCAGCTTGGATTTCGGGCGTAATGAGCAGTTCTTC. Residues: CASSLDFGRNEQFF.

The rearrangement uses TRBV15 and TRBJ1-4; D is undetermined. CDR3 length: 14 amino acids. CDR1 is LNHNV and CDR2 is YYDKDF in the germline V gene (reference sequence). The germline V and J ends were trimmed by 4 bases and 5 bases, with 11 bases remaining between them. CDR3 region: CATSTGGLNEKLFF. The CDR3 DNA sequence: TGTGCCACCAGCACGGGAGGCCTGAATGAAAAACTGTTTTTT.

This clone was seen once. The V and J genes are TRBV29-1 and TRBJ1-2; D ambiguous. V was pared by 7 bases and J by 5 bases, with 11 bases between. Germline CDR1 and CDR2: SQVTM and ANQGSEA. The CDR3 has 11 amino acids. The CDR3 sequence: CSATQRYGYTF. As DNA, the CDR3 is TGCAGCGCCACTCAAAGATATGGCTACACCTTC.

CDR3 DNA sequence: TGTGCCAGCACCCCAGCGGGGACAGATGAAAAACTGTTTTTT. It translates to CASTPAGTDEKLFF. V gene TRBV7-9 combines with J gene TRBJ1-4; TRBD1 matches 7 bases. Germline values: CDR1 SEHNR, CDR2 FQNEAQ (reference sequence). The length of the CDR3 is 14 residues. With 7 bases clipped from V and 6 bases from J, the junction kept 8 bases outside the gene matches. The complete variable domain, with remaining parts taken from reference TRBV7-9 and TRBJ1-4, reads DTGVSQNPRHKITKRGQNVTFRCDPISEHNRLYWYRQTLGQGPEFLTYFQNEAQLEKSRLLSDRFSAERPKGSFSTLEIQRTEQGDSAMYLCASTPAGTDEKLFFGSGTQLSVL.

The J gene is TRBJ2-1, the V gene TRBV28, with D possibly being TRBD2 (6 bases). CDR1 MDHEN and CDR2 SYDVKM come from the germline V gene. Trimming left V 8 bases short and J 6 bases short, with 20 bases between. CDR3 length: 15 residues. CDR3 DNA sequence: TGTGCCAGCTTTCCGACTAGTATGGTCCTCAATGAGCAGTTCTTC. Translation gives CASFPTSMVLNEQFF. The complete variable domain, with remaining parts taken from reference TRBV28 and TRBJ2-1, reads DVKVTQSSRYLVKRTGEKVFLECVQDMDHENMFWYRQDPGLGLRLIYFSYDVKMKEKGDIPEGYSVSREKKERFSLILESASTNQTSMYLCASFPTSMVLNEQFFGPGTRLTVL.

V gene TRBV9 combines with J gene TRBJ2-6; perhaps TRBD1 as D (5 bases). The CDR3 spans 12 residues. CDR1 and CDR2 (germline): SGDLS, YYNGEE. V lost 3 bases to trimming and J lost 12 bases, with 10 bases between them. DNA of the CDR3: TGTGCCAGCAGCGCCCCAACAGGCGTCCTGACTTTC. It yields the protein CASSAPTGVLTF.

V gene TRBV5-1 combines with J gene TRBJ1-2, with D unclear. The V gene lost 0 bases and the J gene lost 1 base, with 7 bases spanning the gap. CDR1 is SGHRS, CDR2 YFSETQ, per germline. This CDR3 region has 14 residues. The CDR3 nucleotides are TGCGCCAGCAGCTTGGGCGATATTAACTATGGCTACACCTTC. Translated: CASSLGDINYGYTF.

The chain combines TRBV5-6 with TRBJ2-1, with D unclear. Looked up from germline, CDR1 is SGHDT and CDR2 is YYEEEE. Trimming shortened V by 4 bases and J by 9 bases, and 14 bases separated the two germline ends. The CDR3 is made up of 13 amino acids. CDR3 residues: CASSLPTSREQFF. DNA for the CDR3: TGTGCCAGCAGCCTCCCGACATCTCGTGAGCAGTTCTTC.

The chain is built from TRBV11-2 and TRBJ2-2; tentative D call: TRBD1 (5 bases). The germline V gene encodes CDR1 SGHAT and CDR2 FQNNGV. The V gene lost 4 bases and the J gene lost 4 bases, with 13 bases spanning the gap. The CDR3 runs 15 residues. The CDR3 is CASSSQGSSTGELFF. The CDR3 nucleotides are TGTGCCAGCAGCTCCCAGGGTTCAAGCACCGGGGAGCTGTTTTTT.

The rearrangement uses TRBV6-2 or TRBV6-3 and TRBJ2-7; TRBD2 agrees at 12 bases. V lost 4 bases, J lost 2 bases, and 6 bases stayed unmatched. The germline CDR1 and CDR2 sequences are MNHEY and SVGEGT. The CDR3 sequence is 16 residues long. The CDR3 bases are TGTGCCAGCAGTTCCCCACTAGCGGGAGGTACCTACGAGCAGTACTTC. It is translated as CASSSPLAGGTYEQYF.

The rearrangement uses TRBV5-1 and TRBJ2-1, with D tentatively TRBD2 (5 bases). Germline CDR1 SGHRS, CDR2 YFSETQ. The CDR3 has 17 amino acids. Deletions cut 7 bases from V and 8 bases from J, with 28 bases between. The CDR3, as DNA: TGCGCCAGCTCCCGTGGACTGACTCAGCCGGGCTCCCATGAGCAGTTCTTC. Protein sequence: CASSRGLTQPGSHEQFF.

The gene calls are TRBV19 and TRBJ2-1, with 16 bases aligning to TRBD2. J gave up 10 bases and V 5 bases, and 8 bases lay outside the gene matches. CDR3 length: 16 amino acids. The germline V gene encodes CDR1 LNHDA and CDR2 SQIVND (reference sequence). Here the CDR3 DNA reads TGTGCCAGTAGTCCCAAGGGACTAGCGGGAGGGCACGAGCAGTTCTTC. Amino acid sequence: CASSPKGLAGGHEQFF.

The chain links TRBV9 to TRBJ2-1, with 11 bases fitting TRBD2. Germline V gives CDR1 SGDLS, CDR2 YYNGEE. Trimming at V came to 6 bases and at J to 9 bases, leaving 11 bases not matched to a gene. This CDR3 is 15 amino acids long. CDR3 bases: TGTGCCAGCACATCCCTGACTAGCGGGAAGGGTGAGCAGTTCTTC. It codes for CASTSLTSGKGEQFF.

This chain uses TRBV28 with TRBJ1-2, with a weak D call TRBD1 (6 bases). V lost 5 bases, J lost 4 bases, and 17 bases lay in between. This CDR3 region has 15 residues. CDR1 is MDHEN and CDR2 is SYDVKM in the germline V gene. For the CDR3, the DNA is TGTGCCAGCAGTAAGTCCGGGGGCTCTGGCTATGGCTACACCTTC. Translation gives CASSKSGGSGYGYTF.

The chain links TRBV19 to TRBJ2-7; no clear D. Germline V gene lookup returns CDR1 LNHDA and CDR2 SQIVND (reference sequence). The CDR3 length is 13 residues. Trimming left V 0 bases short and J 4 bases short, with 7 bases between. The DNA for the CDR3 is TGTGCCAGTAGTATAGATCGAGATTACGAGCAGTACTTC. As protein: CASSIDRDYEQYF.

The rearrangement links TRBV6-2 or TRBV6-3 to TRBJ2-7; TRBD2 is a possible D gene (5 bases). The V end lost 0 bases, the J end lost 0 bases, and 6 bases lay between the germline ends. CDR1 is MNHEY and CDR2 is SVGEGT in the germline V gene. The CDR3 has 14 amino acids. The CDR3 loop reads CASSYSTNSYEQYF. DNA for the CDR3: TGTGCCAGCAGTTACTCGACTAACTCCTACGAGCAGTACTTC.